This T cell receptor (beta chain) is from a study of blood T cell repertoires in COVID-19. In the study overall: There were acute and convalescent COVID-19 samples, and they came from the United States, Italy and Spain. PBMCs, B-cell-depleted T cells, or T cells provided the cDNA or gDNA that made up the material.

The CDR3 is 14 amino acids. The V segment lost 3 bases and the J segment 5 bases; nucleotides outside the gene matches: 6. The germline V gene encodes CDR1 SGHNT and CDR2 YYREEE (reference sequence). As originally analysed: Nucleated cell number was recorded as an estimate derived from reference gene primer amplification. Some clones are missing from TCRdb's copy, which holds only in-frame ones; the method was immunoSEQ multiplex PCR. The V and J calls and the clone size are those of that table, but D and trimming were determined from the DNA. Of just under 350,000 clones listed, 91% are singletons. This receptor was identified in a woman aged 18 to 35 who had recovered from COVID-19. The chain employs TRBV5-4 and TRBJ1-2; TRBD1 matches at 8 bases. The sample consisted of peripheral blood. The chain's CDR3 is CASSSQGVGYGYTF. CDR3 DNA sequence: TGTGCCAGCAGCTCACAGGGGGTAGGGTATGGCTACACCTTC.